The 11 T cell receptor beta chains reported below all come from one sample, sequenced in a study of blood T cell repertoires in COVID-19. Clones were read by immunoSEQ multiplex PCR, and TCRdb kept only the in-frame ones, dropping some. This table holds 70,000 to 85,000 clones, 70% to 90% found once. Sequenced input: peripheral blood. The origin of the receptors is a man between 65 and 79 years old with active or convalescent COVID-19.

The V gene is TRBV5-1, the J gene TRBJ2-1; 8 bases are a match to TRBD1. J gave up 7 bases and V 4 bases, and 7 bases lay outside the gene matches. CDR3 length: 14 residues. Germline CDR1 is SGHRS and CDR2 is YFSETQ. CDR3 residues: CASSKDRVRNEQFF. The CDR3 bases are TGCGCCAGCAGCAAGGACAGGGTAAGAAATGAGCAGTTCTTC.

The V gene is TRBV13, the J gene TRBJ2-1, with D perhaps matching TRBD1 (6 bases). Germline V gene lookup returns CDR1 PRHDT and CDR2 FYEKMQ (reference sequence). The CDR3 sequence is 15 residues long. Trimming took 4 bases from V and 2 from J, leaving 12 bases between them. The CDR3 bases are TGTGCCAGCAGCTCCCGGGCAGGGGCCTACAATGAGCAGTTCTTC. The encoded protein is CASSSRAGAYNEQFF.

The chain couples TRBV6-2 or TRBV6-3 to TRBJ1-1; maybe TRBD1 (6 bases). With 0 bases removed from V and 1 base from J, the gap between germline ends came to 15 bases. CDR1 is MNHEY, CDR2 SVGEGT, per germline. The CDR3 covers 17 residues. The CDR3 loop is CASSYSTGGARNTEAFF. For the CDR3, the DNA is TGTGCCAGCAGTTACTCGACGGGGGGGGCAAGGAACACTGAAGCTTTCTTT.

This chain uses TRBV10-2 with TRBJ2-7, with 9 positions matching TRBD1. The trim removed 6 bases at V and 3 bases at J, leaving 6 bases unmatched. Germline V gene lookup returns CDR1 WSHSY and CDR2 SAAADI. The CDR3 spans 14 residues. The CDR3 sequence: CASRRDRAFYEQYF. The CDR3, as DNA: TGCGCCAGCAGGAGGGACAGGGCGTTCTACGAGCAGTACTTC.

V is TRBV29-1 and J is TRBJ2-7; TRBD1 matches 10 bases. From germline, CDR1 is SQVTM and CDR2 ANQGSEA. The CDR3 spans 12 residues. The ends lost 7 bases at V and 3 bases at J; junction bases unmatched: 3. The chain's CDR3 is CSAGQGIYEQYF. The DNA for the CDR3 is TGCAGCGCGGGACAGGGGATCTACGAGCAGTACTTC.

This chain joins TRBV6-2 or TRBV6-3 and TRBJ2-1; 9 nucleotides line up with TRBD1. This CDR3 comprises 19 residues. The J segment lost 0 bases and the V segment lost 5 bases, leaving 14 bases of the junction unmatched. In germline, CDR1 is MNHEY, CDR2 SVGEGT. The CDR3 sequence is CASSNYPGQGLFSYNEQFF. CDR3 DNA: TGTGCCAGCAGTAATTATCCGGGACAGGGTTTATTCTCCTACAATGAGCAGTTCTTC.

This rearrangement joins TRBV5-1 to TRBJ1-3; D remains unclear. The CDR3 extends over 13 amino acids. Germline V gives CDR1 SGHRS, CDR2 YFSETQ. Trimming removed 3 bases from V and 0 bases from J, with 4 bases in between. The CDR3 loop is CASSYTSGNTIYF. CDR3 nucleotides: TGCGCCAGCAGCTACACCTCTGGAAACACCATATATTTT.

This rearrangement joins TRBV15 to TRBJ2-1; tentatively, D is TRBD1 (6 bases). The CDR3 runs to 15 residues. V gave up 4 bases and J gave up 2 bases, with 12 bases separating them. CDR1 is LNHNV, CDR2 YYDKDF, per germline (reference sequence). CDR3: CATSKTGYPYNEQFF. In DNA form, the CDR3 reads TGTGCCACCAGCAAGACAGGCTATCCCTACAATGAGCAGTTCTTC.

The rearrangement links TRBV18 to TRBJ1-2; 8 bases are shared with TRBD1. CDR3 length: 16 residues. Germline V gene sequence: CDR1 KGHSH, CDR2 LQKENI. V gave up 3 bases and J gave up 7 bases; unmatched junction bases: 13. CDR3 region: CASSPNTVTGEIGYTF. The CDR3 DNA is TGTGCCAGCTCACCTAATACGGTGACAGGGGAGATTGGCTACACCTTC. Looking up the rest from reference TRBV18 and TRBJ1-2 gives the full variable domain: NAGVMQNPRHLVRRRGQEARLRCSPMKGHSHVYWYRQLPEEGLKFMVYLQKENIIDESGMPKERFSAEFPKEGPSILRIQQVVRGDSAAYFCASSPNTVTGEIGYTFGSGTRLTVV.

This clone showed up just a few times. This CDR3 reads CASSFGFNSPLHF. The CDR3 DNA sequence: TGTGCCAGCAGTTTCGGTTTCAATTCACCCCTCCACTTT. The rearrangement links TRBV12-3 or TRBV12-4 to TRBJ1-6, with D uncertain. This CDR3 is 13 amino acids long. V lost 3 bases to trimming and J lost 7 bases, with 7 bases between them.

The V and J genes are TRBV6-5 and TRBJ1-6; no firm D call. The CDR3 covers 11 residues. The V and J ends lost 10 bases and 8 bases respectively, with 9 bases between them. Germline CDR1 and CDR2: MNHEY and SVGAGI. The chain's CDR3 is CATGQHSPLHF. DNA of the CDR3: TGTGCCACAGGTCAACATTCACCCCTCCACTTT.